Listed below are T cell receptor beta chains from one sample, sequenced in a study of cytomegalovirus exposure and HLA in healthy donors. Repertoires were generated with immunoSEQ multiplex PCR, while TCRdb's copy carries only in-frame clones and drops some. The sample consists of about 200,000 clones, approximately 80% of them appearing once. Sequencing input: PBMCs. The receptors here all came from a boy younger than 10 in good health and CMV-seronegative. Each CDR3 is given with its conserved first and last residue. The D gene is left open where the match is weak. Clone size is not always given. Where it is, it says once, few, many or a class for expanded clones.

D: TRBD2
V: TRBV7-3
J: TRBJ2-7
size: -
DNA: TGTGCCAGCATTCGACTCCCGGGACTAGCATCCTACGAGCAGTACTTC
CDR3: CASIRLPGLASYEQYF

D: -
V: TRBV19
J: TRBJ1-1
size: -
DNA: TGTGCCAGTAGCCCATTCCGGGAAATCACGACTGAAGCTTTCTTT
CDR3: CASSPFREITTEAFF

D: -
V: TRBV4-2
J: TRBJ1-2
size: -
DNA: TGTGCCAGCACGCAGGGGCCTAACTATGGCTACACCTTC
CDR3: CASTQGPNYGYTF

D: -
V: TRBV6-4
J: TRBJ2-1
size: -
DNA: TGTGCCAGCTTCGCGACGGAGGACCTTGTTAATGAGCAGTTCTTC
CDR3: CASFATEDLVNEQFF

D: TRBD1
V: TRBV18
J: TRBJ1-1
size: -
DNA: TGTGCCAGCTCAGAAGGGACAGGGAGTTTCGGCACTGAAGCTTTCTTT
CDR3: CASSEGTGSFGTEAFF

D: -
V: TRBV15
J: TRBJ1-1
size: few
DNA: TGTGCCACCAGCAGAGGAGGCGTCGAAGCTTTCTTT
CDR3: CATSRGGVEAFF

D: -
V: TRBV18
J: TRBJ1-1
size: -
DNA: TGTGCCAGTTCGGTGTCGAACACTGAAGCTTTCTTT
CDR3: CASSVSNTEAFF

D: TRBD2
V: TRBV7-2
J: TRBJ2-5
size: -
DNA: TGTGCCAGCAGCTTAGGGGGACTAGCGGGGTGGGAGACCCAGTACTTC
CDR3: CASSLGGLAGWETQYF

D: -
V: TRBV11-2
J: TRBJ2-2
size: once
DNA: TGTGCCAGCAGCTTAGGGACAGTTAACACCGGGGAGCTGTTTTTT
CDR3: CASSLGTVNTGELFF

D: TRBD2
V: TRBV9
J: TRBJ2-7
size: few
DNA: TGTGCCAGCAGCGTACCTAGCGGGGGGCGCAGCTACGAGCAGTACTTC
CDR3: CASSVPSGGRSYEQYF

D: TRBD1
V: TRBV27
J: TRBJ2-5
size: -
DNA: TGTGCCAGCAGTTTACGGGACAGGGGATCAGAGACCCAGTACTTC
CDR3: CASSLRDRGSETQYF

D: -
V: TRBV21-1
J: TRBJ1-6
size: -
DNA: TGTGCCAGCAGCTCCGGGGACAGGGGATCACCCCTCCACTTT
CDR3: CASSSGDRGSPLHF

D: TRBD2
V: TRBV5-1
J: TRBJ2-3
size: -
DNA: TGCGCCAGCAGCTTGACGACTAGCGGGTCTAGCACAGATACGCAGTATTTT
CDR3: CASSLTTSGSSTDTQYF

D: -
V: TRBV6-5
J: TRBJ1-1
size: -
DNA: TGTGCCAGCAGTTACTCGAACGGGGGGCAAGCTTTCTTT
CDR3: CASSYSNGGQAFF

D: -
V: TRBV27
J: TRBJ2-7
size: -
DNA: TGTGCCAGCAGGGGCTCCTTTATGGAGCAGTACTTC
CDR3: CASRGSFMEQYF

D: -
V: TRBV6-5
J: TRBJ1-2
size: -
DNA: TGTGCCAGCACCACCCGAGAGAAGGGCTACACCTTC
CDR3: CASTTREKGYTF

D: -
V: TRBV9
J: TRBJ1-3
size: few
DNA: TGTGCCAGCAGGAGCTCTGGAAACACCATATATTTT
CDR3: CASRSSGNTIYF

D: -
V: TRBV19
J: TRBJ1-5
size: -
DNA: TGTGCCAGTAGTATTAAGGGACTCGGTGCAAGGCCCCAGCATTTT
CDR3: CASSIKGLGARPQHF

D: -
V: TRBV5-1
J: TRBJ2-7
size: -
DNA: TGCGCCAGCAGCTGGTATGCGGGATTCTACGAGCAGTACTTC
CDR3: CASSWYAGFYEQYF

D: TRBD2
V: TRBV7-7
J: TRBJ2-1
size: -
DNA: TGTGCTAGCAGCCCTATAGCGGGACGGGGCAATGAGCAGTTCTTC
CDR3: CASSPIAGRGNEQFF

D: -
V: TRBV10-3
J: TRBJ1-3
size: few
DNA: TGTGCCATCAGGGGGAGCTCTGGAAACACCATATATTTT
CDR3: CAIRGSSGNTIYF

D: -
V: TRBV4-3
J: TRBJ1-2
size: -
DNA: TGCGCCAGCAGCCAAGATTTCATTCCAGGGAAACCCTATGGCTACACCTTC
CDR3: CASSQDFIPGKPYGYTF

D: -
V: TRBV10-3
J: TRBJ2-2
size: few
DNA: TGTGCCATCAGTGATGCAGGGGCGGGCACCGGGGAGCTGTTTTTT
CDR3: CAISDAGAGTGELFF

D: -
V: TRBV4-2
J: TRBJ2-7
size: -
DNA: TGTGCCAGCAGCCCCCAGAGGACAACCTACGAGCAGTACTTC
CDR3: CASSPQRTTYEQYF

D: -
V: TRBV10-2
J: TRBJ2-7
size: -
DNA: TGCGCCAGCGCCACTCGCTTGGGGCCCTACGAGCAGTACTTC
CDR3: CASATRLGPYEQYF

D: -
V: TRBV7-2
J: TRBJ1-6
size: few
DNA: TGTGCCAGCAGCTTAGCCTTAGCCGGGAGTTCACCCCTCCACTTT
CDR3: CASSLALAGSSPLHF

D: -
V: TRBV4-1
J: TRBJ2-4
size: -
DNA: TGCGCTAGCAGCCCCCTATTACGGGGAAACAAAAACATTCAGTACTTC
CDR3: CASSPLLRGNKNIQYF

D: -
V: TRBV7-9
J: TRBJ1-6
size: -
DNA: TGTGCCAGCAGCTCCCAGGGCAATTCACCCCTCCACTTT
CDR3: CASSSQGNSPLHF

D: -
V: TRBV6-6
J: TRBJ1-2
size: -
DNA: TGTGCCAGCAGTCTCAGAAGGGACACAAAGTACAATGGCTACACCTTC
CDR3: CASSLRRDTKYNGYTF

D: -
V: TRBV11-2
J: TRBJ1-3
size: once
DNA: TGTGCCAGCAGCTCAATCGAGGGGGCTGGAAACACCATATATTTT
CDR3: CASSSIEGAGNTIYF

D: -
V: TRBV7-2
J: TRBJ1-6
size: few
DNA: TGTGCCAGCAGCTTCGGGTCGGGTACGGCCTCAAACCTCCACTTT
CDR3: CASSFGSGTASNLHF

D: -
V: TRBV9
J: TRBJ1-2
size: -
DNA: TGTGCCAGCAGCGACGCTAGTTCCAACTATGGCTACACCTTC
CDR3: CASSDASSNYGYTF

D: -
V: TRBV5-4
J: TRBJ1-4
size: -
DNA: TGTGCCAGCAGCTTACGGACAGATAATGAAAAACTGTTTTTT
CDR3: CASSLRTDNEKLFF

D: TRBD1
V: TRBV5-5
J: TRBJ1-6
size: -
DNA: TGTGCCAGCAGCTACCGGGACAGGGGGCCTTCAGGGAATTCACCCCTCCACTTT
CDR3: CASSYRDRGPSGNSPLHF

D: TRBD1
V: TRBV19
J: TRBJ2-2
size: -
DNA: TGTGCCAGTAATACAGGGGGGCGGACCGGGGAGCTGTTTTTT
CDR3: CASNTGGRTGELFF

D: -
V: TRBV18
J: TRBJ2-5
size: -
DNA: TGTGCCAGCTCCCGCTCGGGACTTCAAGAGACCCAGTACTTC
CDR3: CASSRSGLQETQYF

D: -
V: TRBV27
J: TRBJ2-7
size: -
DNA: TGTGCCAGCAGTTTCGACAGGTCGTACGAGCAGTACTTC
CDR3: CASSFDRSYEQYF

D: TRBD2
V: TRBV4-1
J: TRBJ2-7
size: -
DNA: TGCGCCAGCAGCCAAGCGACTTCCCCCCTTACGCGGGGGGTGAGCCACGAGCAGTACTTC
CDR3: CASSQATSPLTRGVSHEQYF

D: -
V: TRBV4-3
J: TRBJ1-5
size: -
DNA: TGCGCCAGCAGCCAAGAACTGACGTGGGGAGGTAGAAGCAATCAGCCCCAGCATTTT
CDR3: CASSQELTWGGRSNQPQHF

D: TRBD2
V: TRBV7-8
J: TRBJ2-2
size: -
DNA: TGTGCCAGCAGCTTAGGTGGTAGCGGGGGGGCCGGGAACACCGGGGAGCTGTTTTTT
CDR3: CASSLGGSGGAGNTGELFF

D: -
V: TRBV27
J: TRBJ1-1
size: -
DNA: TGTGCCAGCAGTTCCCTCTCAGGGGTCCTTAGGGTGCGCACTGAAGCTTTCTTT
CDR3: CASSSLSGVLRVRTEAFF

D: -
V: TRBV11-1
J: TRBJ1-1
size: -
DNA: TGTGCCAGCAGCTTAACCCAGGTAGGCACTGAAGCTTTCTTT
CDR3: CASSLTQVGTEAFF

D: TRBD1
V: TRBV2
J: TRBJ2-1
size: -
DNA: TGTGCCAGCAGCCCCGGGACAGGGTTCAGTGAGCAGTTCTTC
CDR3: CASSPGTGFSEQFF

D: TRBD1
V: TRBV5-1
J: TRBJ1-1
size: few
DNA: TGCGCCAGCAGCCCACGGGCAGACAGGGCTACTGAAGCTTTCTTT
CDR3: CASSPRADRATEAFF

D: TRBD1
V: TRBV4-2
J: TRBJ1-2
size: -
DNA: TGTGCCAGCAGCCAAGGCTCAGGGGGCGTCTATGGCTACACCTTC
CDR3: CASSQGSGGVYGYTF

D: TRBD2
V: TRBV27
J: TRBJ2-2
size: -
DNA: TGTGCCAGCAGGAGGACTAGCGGGGGGCGGACCGGGGAGCTGTTTTTT
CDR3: CASRRTSGGRTGELFF

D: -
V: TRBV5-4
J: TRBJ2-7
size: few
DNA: TGTGCCAGCAGCCCCACTAGGAGGCACGAGCAGTACTTC
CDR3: CASSPTRRHEQYF